This paragraph covers one T cell receptor beta chain sequence. The antigen remains unidentified. This sample is drawn from a study of cytomegalovirus exposure and HLA in healthy donors. PCR employed 60 Vbeta and 13 Jbeta primers. Assay used: immunoSEQ multiplex PCR; TCRdb lists only in-frame clones, some missing. This table has about 130,000 clones, 75% to 90% appearing once. Overall study findings and caveats: HLA alleles were associated with fewer than 20,000 TCR beta sequences in a later analysis at 0.05 false discovery rate. In vitro assays verified that a few CMV-associated chains recognized CMV antigens specifically.

The CDR3 is 14 amino acids. The trim removed 0 bases at V and 3 bases at J, leaving 0 bases unmatched. The germline V gene has CDR1 SGHTA and CDR2 FQGTGA. The receptor was derived from a woman aged 40 to 55 in good health and CMV-seropositive. Material: PBMCs. This rearrangement joins TRBV7-3 to TRBJ2-5; TRBD2 matches at 8 bases. The CDR3 here is CASSLTSGEETQYF. CDR3 in DNA: TGTGCCAGCAGCTTAACTAGCGGGGAAGAGACCCAGTACTTC.